A single sample is the source of the 20 T cell receptor beta chains below, sequenced in a study of early T cells in non-severe SARS-CoV-2 infection. TCRdb passed the 5' RACE reads through MiXCR, listing each CDR3 protein once. The table lists some 60,000 distinct CDR3 sequences, about 9.1% of them singletons. What was sequenced was whole blood. The receptor set was obtained from an adult who was a healthcare worker with PCR-confirmed SARS-CoV-2 infection or an uninfected control (not recorded which).

This clonotype was observed at least ten times. The chain has TRBV9 and TRBJ1-6; D not resolved. Trimming removed 0 bases from V and 8 bases from J, with 6 bases in between. The CDR3 totals 13 residues. From germline, CDR1 is SGDLS and CDR2 YYNGEE. CDR3 residues: CASSVGWDSPLHF. As DNA, the CDR3 is TGTGCCAGCAGCGTAGGATGGGATTCACCCCTCCACTTT.

The rearrangement links TRBV20-1 to TRBJ2-1, with D perhaps matching TRBD1 or TRBD2 (5 bases each). Trimming cost V 4 bases and J 3 bases, with 10 bases left between them. Germline V CDR1 and CDR2: DFQATT, SNEGSKA (reference sequence). There are 13 residues in the CDR3. The CDR3 sequence is CSATGPSYNEQFF. CDR3 in DNA: TGCAGTGCTACGGGACCAAGCTACAATGAGCAGTTCTTC.

V gene TRBV6-5 combines with J gene TRBJ2-7, with 12 bases matching TRBD2. The CDR3 extends over 14 amino acids. The germline V gene encodes CDR1 MNHEY and CDR2 SVGAGI. Losses at the gene ends were 5 bases for V and 3 bases for J; bases not matched to a gene: 2. The CDR3 loop is CASSPSGRDYEQYF. CDR3 bases: TGTGCCAGCAGTCCTAGCGGGAGGGACTACGAGCAGTACTTC.

This clonotype was seen many times. The gene calls are TRBV19 and TRBJ2-7, with TRBD1 matching over 9 bases. This CDR3 has 14 amino acids. Germline loops: CDR1 LNHDA, CDR2 SQIVND (reference sequence). V was clipped by 6 bases and J by 5 bases; unmatched bases: 8. The CDR3 DNA reads as TGTGCCAGTAGGCCCCGGGACAGGGACCACGAGCAGTACTTC. Its protein is CASRPRDRDHEQYF. Full variable domain (outside the CDR3, taken from reference TRBV19 and TRBJ2-7): DGGITQSPKYLFRKEGQNVTLSCEQNLNHDAMYWYRQDPGQGLRLIYYSQIVNDFQKGDIAEGYSVSREKKESFPLTVTSAQKNPTAFYLCASRPRDRDHEQYFGPGTRLTVT.

This clonotype was counted between two and nine times. V and J are TRBV11-2 and TRBJ2-5, with 8 bases matching TRBD1. The CDR3 sequence is 13 residues long. Trimming took 5 bases from V and 8 from J; bases not matched to a gene: 7. Looked up from germline, CDR1 is SGHAT and CDR2 is FQNNGV. Here the CDR3 reads CASSQDRDSTQYF. CDR3 nucleotides: TGTGCCAGCAGCCAGGACAGGGACAGCACCCAGTACTTC.

To note about this clonotype: The junction and the germline gene differ at one end; a read error may be behind it. V and J are TRBV13 and TRBJ1-3; weak D call: TRBD1 (5 bases). The CDR3 is made up of 14 amino acids. Germline loops: CDR1 PRHDT, CDR2 FYEKMQ (reference sequence). CDR3 sequence reads: CASSLGQGRDTVYF. The CDR3 DNA reads as TGTGCCAGCAGCCTAGGCCAGGGAAGAGACACCGTATATTTT. Variable domain in full (rest from reference TRBV13 and TRBJ1-3): AAGVIQSPRHLIKEKRETATLKCYPIPRHDTVYWYQQGPGQDPQFLISFYEKMQSDKGSIPDRFSAQQFSDYHSELNMSSLELGDSALYFCASSLGQGRDTVYFGEGSWLTVV.

This clonotype has a count of ten or more. This rearrangement joins TRBV4-1 to TRBJ2-7, with D uncertain. From germline, CDR1 is MGHRA and CDR2 YSYEKL. The CDR3 spans 14 residues. V lost 0 bases and J 2 bases, leaving 8 bases between the germline ends. CDR3 DNA sequence: TGCGCCAGCAGCCAAGAAATAGGCCCCTACGAGCAGTACTTC. As protein: CASSQEIGPYEQYF.

This clonotype was found many times. V is TRBV4-2 and J is TRBJ1-3; D ambiguous. CDR1 is LGHNA, CDR2 YNFKEQ, per germline. Trimming removed 0 bases from V and 2 bases from J, with 5 bases in between. CDR3 length: 14 residues. CDR3 loop: CASSQEIPGNTIYF. CDR3 in DNA: TGTGCCAGCAGCCAAGAAATCCCTGGAAACACCATATATTTT.

Notes on this clonotype: It may be a read error: a sequence one base away is much more abundant. The chain is built from TRBV5-1 and TRBJ2-7, with D hard to call. Germline V CDR1 and CDR2: SGHRS, YFSETQ. V dropped 6 bases and J dropped 3 bases, with 10 bases sitting between them. The CDR3 runs to 12 residues. This CDR3 is CASNATDYEQYF. CDR3 DNA sequence: TGCGCCAGCAATGCCACCGACTACGAGCAGTACTTC. The full variable domain, completed using reference TRBV5-1 and TRBJ2-7, is KAGVTQTPRYLIKTRGQQVTLSCSPISGHRSVSWYQQTPGQGLQFLFEYFSETQRNKGNFPGRFSGRQFSNSRSEMNVSTLELGDSALYLCASNATDYEQYFGPGTRLTVT.

This clonotype occurred many times. The chain recombines TRBV19 with TRBJ2-1; no definite D call. The V end lost 5 bases, the J end lost 9 bases, and 11 bases lay between the germline ends. This CDR3 contains 12 residues. Germline loops: CDR1 LNHDA, CDR2 SQIVND (reference sequence). The CDR3 DNA reads TGTGCCAGTAGTCCGTCGGGCTTTGAGCAGTTCTTC. It specifies CASSPSGFEQFF.

The DNA of the CDR3 is TGTGCCAGCAGCGTAAGACCGGACAGTCTAGCCAAAAACATTCAGTACTTC. Protein: CASSVRPDSLAKNIQYF. The chain has TRBV9 and TRBJ2-4; D may be TRBD1 (6 bases). V lost 1 base and J 0 bases, leaving 14 bases between the germline ends. This CDR3 is built from 17 residues. The V gene's germline CDR1 is SGDLS and CDR2 YYNGEE.

This clonotype was detected ten times or more. This rearrangement joins TRBV7-9 to TRBJ2-7; 8 bases are a match to TRBD2. Germline values: CDR1 SEHNR, CDR2 FQNEAQ (reference sequence). The V and J ends lost 5 bases and 1 base, in that order; junction bases with no gene match: 7. The CDR3 is made up of 15 amino acids. As DNA, the CDR3 is TGTGCCAGCAGCGGTACGGGACTAGTGTCCTACGAGCAGTACTTC. This sequence encodes CASSGTGLVSYEQYF. Complete variable domain (other parts from reference TRBV7-9 and TRBJ2-7): DTGVSQNPRHKITKRGQNVTFRCDPISEHNRLYWYRQTLGQGPEFLTYFQNEAQLEKSRLLSDRFSAERPKGSFSTLEIQRTEQGDSAMYLCASSGTGLVSYEQYFGPGTRLTVT.

The chain uses TRBV19 and TRBJ1-1; D is unresolved. Germline CDR1 is LNHDA and CDR2 is SQIVND (reference sequence). CDR3 length: 13 residues. The V end was cut by 5 bases, the J end by 0 bases, with 7 bases between. The CDR3 nucleotides are TGTGCCAGTAGTGGTTGGCTGAACACTGAAGCTTTCTTT. Protein product: CASSGWLNTEAFF.

V is TRBV20-1 and J is TRBJ2-7; D may match TRBD1 or TRBD2 (5 bases each). This CDR3 spans 12 amino acids. CDR1 is DFQATT, CDR2 SNEGSKA, per germline (reference sequence). The V end was cut by 6 bases, the J end by 3 bases, with 12 bases between. CDR3 nucleotides: TGCAGTGCCGGGGACCCCCTCTACGAGCAGTACTTC. This gives the protein CSAGDPLYEQYF.

This clonotype appeared a few times. The genes are TRBV6-6 and TRBJ1-1, with 10 nucleotides matching TRBD1. CDR1 and CDR2 from the germline V gene are MNHNY and SVGAGI (reference sequence). The CDR3 is 16 residues long. Germline trimming cut 6 bases from V and 4 bases from J; bases unmatched to any gene: 11. CDR3 sequence: CASRPGTGVVGTEAFF. The CDR3 DNA reads TGTGCCAGCAGGCCCGGGACAGGGGTGGTAGGCACTGAAGCTTTCTTT.

The V call is TRBV4-3, the J call TRBJ1-6; D call uncertain. This CDR3 spans 16 amino acids. V was trimmed by 0 bases and J by 10 bases, leaving 16 bases between them. Per the germline V gene, CDR1 is LGHNA and CDR2 is YSLEER. The DNA of the CDR3 is TGCGCCAGCAGCCAAGAAATGTGGGTCGGATCATCACCCCTCCACTTT. It codes for CASSQEMWVGSSPLHF.

This chain links TRBV10-3 with TRBJ1-2; D remains unclear. Germline V lookup: CDR1 ENHRY, CDR2 SYGVKD. Trimming removed 0 bases at V and 5 bases at J, with 7 bases between. This CDR3 spans 13 amino acids. DNA of the CDR3: TGTGCCATCAGTGAGTCGTCAGATTATGGCTACACCTTC. Protein product: CAISESSDYGYTF.

This clonotype was recorded many times. V and J are TRBV12-3 or TRBV12-4 and TRBJ2-5; D not resolved. This CDR3 contains 13 residues. V shed 7 bases and J shed 10 bases, with 19 bases lying between them. The CDR3 is CASTWTLVSGQYF. Written as DNA, the CDR3 is TGTGCCAGCACCTGGACCCTGGTTAGTGGCCAGTACTTC.

The chain has TRBV10-3 and TRBJ2-2; 11 nucleotides agree with TRBD2. Germline lookup yields CDR1 ENHRY and CDR2 SYGVKD. CDR3 length: 16 residues. The V segment lost 7 bases and the J segment 3 bases; nucleotides outside the gene matches: 7. The CDR3 DNA follows: TGTGCCATCATGACCGGGACTAGCGGAGACACCGGGGAGCTGTTTTTT. Translating it yields CAIMTGTSGDTGELFF.

This clonotype occurred a few times. The genes are TRBV3-1 and TRBJ2-1, with D possibly TRBD1 on 5 matching bases. From germline, CDR1 is LGHDT and CDR2 YNNKEL (reference sequence). This CDR3 is 15 amino acids long. Trimming pared 3 bases from V and 6 bases from J, leaving 15 bases between. The CDR3 DNA is TGTGCCAGCAGCCATTTCGGACAAATTATCAATGAGCAGTTCTTC. Protein sequence: CASSHFGQIINEQFF.